The subject of this entry is one T cell receptor (beta chain). This sample was taken from a study of blood T cell repertoires in COVID-19. In the study overall: Some COVID-19 samples were acute and others convalescent; all came from the United States, Italy and Spain. T cells, B-cell-depleted T cells, or PBMCs provided the cDNA or gDNA that served as material.

Sequencing used immunoSEQ multiplex PCR; TCRdb keeps in-frame clones, though not all of them. The profile shows tens of thousands of clones, around three quarters of them singletons. V lost 2 bases, J lost 8 bases, and 7 bases stayed unmatched. Looked up from germline, CDR1 is SGHDN and CDR2 is FVKESK. The length of the CDR3 is 16 residues. The chain carries TRBV14 and TRBJ1-6; 9 bases are a match to TRBD1. The sequence came from a man between 60 and 75 years old with active COVID-19. The specimen sequenced was peripheral blood. DNA of the CDR3: TGTGCCAGCAGCCAAATCCGGGACAGGGCACATTCACCCCTCCACTTT. This codes for CASSQIRDRAHSPLHF.